This TCR beta chain is drawn from a study of T cell repertoires in aging, cancer and after chemotherapy. The wider study: Six age groups, ranging from 30 or younger to 70 or older, included the donors.

TCR beta rearrangements were amplified from peripheral blood genomic DNA. This clonotype is labeled as medium-sized. Its target is unknown. The CDR3 runs to 16 residues. The V gene's germline CDR1 is DFQATT and CDR2 SNEGSKA (reference sequence). Trimming cost V 3 bases and J 1 base, with 18 bases left between them. Multiplex touch-down PCR with TRB-A/B primers amplified rearranged V-D-J TRB sequences. TCRdb analysed the multiplex PCR reads with MiXCR anew, one entry per CDR3 protein. The sample consists of some 400 distinct CDR3 sequences, approximately 24% of them appearing once. Study-level points and caveats: Compared with age-matched healthy donors, untreated hematological or solid cancer patients showed higher blood TCR clonality. Healthy donors lost TCR diversity with age mainly through richness, cancer patients through richness and evenness.

J is TRBJ2-5 and V is TRBV20-1; tentatively, D is TRBD2 (6 bases). The sequencing sample was made of blood. This clonotype was sampled from a human donor with a solid tumor. As DNA, the CDR3 is TGCAGTGCTAGTGACCTTGCGGGGAACCCCCAAGAGACCCAGTACTTC. Encoded protein: CSASDLAGNPQETQYF.